What follows is one TCR beta chain and its context. The CDR3 contains 15 residues. Trimming pared 4 bases from V and 0 bases from J, leaving 10 bases between. The germline V gene has CDR1 PRHDT and CDR2 FYEKMQ (reference sequence). CD45RO-negative, CCR7-positively selected cells formed the naive CD8 fraction, excluding terminally differentiated effector memory CD45RA+ cells. Those who donated were healthy HIV-negative adults, with no recent acute infections or vaccinations reported. This sample was taken from a study of shared clonotypes between healthy human individuals. Clones were read by immunoSEQ multiplex PCR, and TCRdb kept only the in-frame ones, dropping some. The repertoire holds around 2.1 million clones, with roughly 91% as singletons.

Sequencing was carried out using naive CD8+ T cells from PBMCs. The chain has TRBV13 and TRBJ2-1; D unclear. This sequence was found in a man between 18 and 29 years old in good health. Some clones in this sample may be carry-over from other donors' samples. The CDR3 loop is CASSSLMSSYNEQFF. CDR3 bases: TGTGCCAGCAGCTCCCTAATGAGCTCCTACAATGAGCAGTTCTTC. The full variable domain, in which reference TRBV13 and TRBJ2-1 provide the parts outside the CDR3, is AAGVIQSPRHLIKEKRETATLKCYPIPRHDTVYWYQQGPGQDPQFLISFYEKMQSDKGSIPDRFSAQQFSDYHSELNMSSLELGDSALYFCASSSLMSSYNEQFFGPGTRLTVL.